In its sample, the clone carrying this T cell receptor (beta chain) was seen a few times. What it recognizes is unknown. The record originates from a study of cytomegalovirus exposure and HLA in healthy donors. Study context: The Caucasian-associated ancestry cluster held roughly 78% of more than 350 genotyped donors. Study results and limitations: The listing of 150 to 200 TCR beta chains classed them as cytomegalovirus-associated. Most CMV-associated TCR beta chains were later found to appear HLA-restricted. The authors assumed roughly uniform sequencing depth across donors for presence/absence analyses.

Germline CDR1 and CDR2: ENHRY and SYGVKD. V lost 8 bases to trimming and J lost 1 base; unmatched junction nucleotides: 7. The CDR3 is made up of 14 amino acids. The PCR was carried out with 60 Vbeta primers and 13 Jbeta primers. Sequencing used immunoSEQ multiplex PCR; TCRdb keeps in-frame clones, though not all of them. The sample has tens of thousands of clones; around four fifths are singletons. This TCR was sampled from a woman in her forties or fifties in good health and CMV-seropositive. The rearrangement joins TRBV10-3 to TRBJ2-5, with TRBD2 matching over 7 bases. The material sequenced was PBMCs. CDR3 nucleotides: TGTGCCATCGGGAGGGCCCTTTTCCAAGAGACCCAGTACTTC. Residues: CAIGRALFQETQYF.